The next 10 T cell receptor beta chains were all read from a single sample in a study of cytomegalovirus exposure and HLA in healthy donors. Use of 60 Vbeta and 13 Jbeta primers characterized the PCR. Only in-frame clones appear in the TCRdb table, and some are missing; sequencing was by immunoSEQ multiplex PCR. The sample records fewer than 200,000 clones, less than 85% being singletons. Sequenced sample: PBMCs. All receptors derive from a male donor in good health and CMV-seronegative.

The genes are TRBV19 and TRBJ1-2; TRBD1 is a possible D gene (5 bases). Trimming left V 8 bases short and J 3 bases short, with 13 bases between. CDR1 is LNHDA and CDR2 is SQIVND in the germline V gene (reference sequence). The CDR3 sequence is 13 residues long. The CDR3 protein is CASSGAPYYGYTF. CDR3 nucleotides: TGTGCCAGTTCTGGGGCACCTTACTATGGCTACACCTTC.

This chain connects TRBV10-3 to TRBJ2-2, with TRBD1 matching over 8 bases. This CDR3 region has 16 residues. In germline, CDR1 is ENHRY, CDR2 SYGVKD. V was clipped by 8 bases and J by 1 base; unmatched bases: 9. Written as DNA, the CDR3 is TGTGCCATCCACCGGCAGGGGGCGATGAACACCGGGGAGCTGTTTTTT. Its translation: CAIHRQGAMNTGELFF.

The rearrangement joins TRBV29-1 to TRBJ2-1; TRBD2 matches at 10 bases. Trimming took 4 bases from V and 12 from J; bases not matched to a gene: 3. The CDR3 runs to 11 residues. In germline, CDR1 is SQVTM, CDR2 ANQGSEA. The DNA for the CDR3 is TGCAGCGTTGCTAGCGGGGGACGGCAGTTCTTC. It encodes CSVASGGRQFF.

The gene calls are TRBV25-1 and TRBJ2-7; a possible D gene is TRBD2 (6 bases). This CDR3 has 16 amino acids. Trimming pared 4 bases from V and 2 bases from J, leaving 18 bases between. CDR1 MGHDK and CDR2 SYGVNS come from the germline V gene. CDR3 sequence reads: CASSGAGQGVTYEQYF. The CDR3 region has the DNA TGTGCCAGCAGTGGAGCGGGTCAAGGGGTAACCTACGAGCAGTACTTC.

This clone was observed a single time. This sequence joins TRBV7-2 and TRBJ1-5, with TRBD1 as a possible D gene (6 bases). The CDR3 contains 15 residues. V dropped 5 bases and J dropped 6 bases, with 17 bases sitting between them. From germline, CDR1 is SGHTA and CDR2 FQGNSA. CDR3 DNA: TGTGCCAGCAGCCTTCAGGTGGGGGCCCTTCAGCCCCAGCATTTT. Its translation: CASSLQVGALQPQHF. Based on the CDR3 plus reference TRBV7-2 and TRBJ1-5, the full variable domain is GAGVSQSPSNKVTEKGKDVELRCDPISGHTALYWYRQSLGQGLEFLIYFQGNSAPDKSGLPSDRFSAERTGGSVSTLTIQRTQQEDSAVYLCASSLQVGALQPQHFGDGTRLSIL.

In regard to this clone: The sample holds other DNA sequences that translate to the same CDR3. The chain couples TRBV4-3 to TRBJ1-2; weak D call: TRBD1 (5 bases). CDR1 and CDR2 from the germline V gene are LGHNA and YSLEER. The CDR3 sequence is 16 residues long. The V gene lost 0 bases and the J gene lost 2 bases, with 13 bases spanning the gap. The CDR3 region is CASSQDFVGANYGYTF. CDR3 sequence (DNA): TGCGCCAGCAGCCAAGATTTTGTAGGGGCCAACTATGGCTACACCTTC.

V is TRBV27 and J is TRBJ2-1, with 7 bases fitting TRBD2. Germline V lookup: CDR1 MNHEY, CDR2 SMNVEV (reference sequence). The ends lost 8 bases at V and 4 bases at J; junction bases unmatched: 11. The CDR3 totals 15 residues. The CDR3 bases are TGTGCCAGCGGGAAACTAGCGAAAATTTACAATGAGCAGTTCTTC. This codes for CASGKLAKIYNEQFF.

J is TRBJ1-2 and V is TRBV27; 8 positions agree with TRBD1. The trim removed 5 bases at V and 5 bases at J, leaving 10 bases unmatched. The V gene's germline CDR1 is MNHEY and CDR2 SMNVEV (reference sequence). There are 15 residues in the CDR3. CDR3 sequence reads: CASSPTGVFLYGYTF. The CDR3 DNA reads TGTGCCAGCAGTCCGACAGGGGTTTTTCTTTATGGCTACACCTTC.

The gene calls are TRBV19 and TRBJ1-5; the match to TRBD1 covers 8 bases. Germline lookup yields CDR1 LNHDA and CDR2 SQIVND (reference sequence). This CDR3 has 20 amino acids. V shed 7 bases and J 0 bases; nucleotides not matched to a gene: 20. The CDR3 spells CASIGVPGQDDLYSNQPQHF. CDR3 DNA sequence: TGTGCCAGTATCGGGGTCCCGGGACAGGACGACCTATATAGCAATCAGCCCCAGCATTTT.

The V and J genes are TRBV2 and TRBJ1-3, with 7 bases fitting TRBD1. This CDR3 contains 16 residues. J was trimmed by 0 bases and V by 6 bases; bases with no gene match: 8. The germline V gene has CDR1 SNHLY and CDR2 FYNNEI. The CDR3 nucleotides read TGTGCCAGCAGCCTTAGACAGGGCAACTCTGGAAACACCATATATTTT. This gives the protein CASSLRQGNSGNTIYF.